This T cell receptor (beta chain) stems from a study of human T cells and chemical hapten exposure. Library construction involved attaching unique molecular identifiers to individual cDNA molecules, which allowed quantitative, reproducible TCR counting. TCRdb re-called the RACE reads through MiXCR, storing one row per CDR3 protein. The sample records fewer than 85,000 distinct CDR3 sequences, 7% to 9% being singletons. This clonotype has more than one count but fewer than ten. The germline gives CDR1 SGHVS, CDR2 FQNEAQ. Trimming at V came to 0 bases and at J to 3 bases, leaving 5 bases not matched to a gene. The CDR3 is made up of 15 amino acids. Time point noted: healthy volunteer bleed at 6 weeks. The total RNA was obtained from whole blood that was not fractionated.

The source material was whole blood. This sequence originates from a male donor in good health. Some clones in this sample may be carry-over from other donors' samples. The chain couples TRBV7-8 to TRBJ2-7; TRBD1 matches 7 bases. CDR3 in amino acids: CASSLALTGDYEQYF. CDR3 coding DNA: TGTGCCAGCAGCTTAGCGTTAACAGGGGACTACGAGCAGTACTTC.